The rows below give T cell receptor beta chains drawn from one sample of a study of shared clonotypes between healthy human individuals. Clones were read by immunoSEQ multiplex PCR, and TCRdb kept only the in-frame ones, dropping some. In the table there are 1,500,000 or so clones, 97% to 99% of which are singletons. Sequenced material: naive CD4+ T cells sorted from blood. These receptors were obtained from a man under 40 in good health. Both conserved end residues are part of each CDR3. A D gene is named only where the DNA matches it firmly. Rows give clone size only sometimes, using once, few, many, or a class for an expanded clone.

clone_size: .; d_call: .; v_call: TRBV11-2; j_call: TRBJ2-7; cdr3_nt: TGTGCCAGCAGCTCAGGGACGGCGGGGGCGCAGTACTTC; cdr3_aa: CASSSGTAGAQYF
clone_size: .; d_call: .; v_call: TRBV21-1; j_call: TRBJ2-5; cdr3_nt: TGTGCCAGCAGCAGTGTCGCAAGGCAAGAGACCCAGTACTTC; cdr3_aa: CASSSVARQETQYF
clone_size: .; d_call: .; v_call: TRBV7-7; j_call: TRBJ2-5; cdr3_nt: TGTGCTAGCAGCTTAGTCGAGGGGGTTGAGACCCAGTACTTC; cdr3_aa: CASSLVEGVETQYF
clone_size: .; d_call: TRBD1; v_call: TRBV11-3; j_call: TRBJ2-1; cdr3_nt: TGTGCCAGCAGCTACCTCGGGACAGGGAATAATGAGCAGTTCTTC; cdr3_aa: CASSYLGTGNNEQFF
clone_size: .; d_call: .; v_call: TRBV19; j_call: TRBJ2-6; cdr3_nt: TGTGCCAGCCGGGGCCTAGTCCTCTCTGGGGCCAACGTCCTGACTTTC; cdr3_aa: CASRGLVLSGANVLTF
clone_size: .; d_call: TRBD2; v_call: TRBV7-2; j_call: TRBJ2-3; cdr3_nt: TGTGCCAGCAGCAAAGGGACTAGGGGGACAGATACGCAGTATTTT; cdr3_aa: CASSKGTRGTDTQYF
clone_size: .; d_call: .; v_call: TRBV5-1; j_call: TRBJ2-1; cdr3_nt: TGCGCCAGCAGCTTGGGTGGTAGCTCCTACAATGAGCAGTTCTTC; cdr3_aa: CASSLGGSSYNEQFF
clone_size: .; d_call: .; v_call: TRBV18; j_call: TRBJ1-5; cdr3_nt: TGTGCCAGCTCACCAGGGGGAGTAGGGAATCAGCCCCAGCATTTT; cdr3_aa: CASSPGGVGNQPQHF
clone_size: .; d_call: TRBD2; v_call: TRBV5-6; j_call: TRBJ2-1; cdr3_nt: TGTGCCAGCAGCTTCCGGACTAGCGGGAGATCGAATGAGCAGTTCTTC; cdr3_aa: CASSFRTSGRSNEQFF
clone_size: .; d_call: TRBD2; v_call: TRBV18; j_call: TRBJ2-3; cdr3_nt: TGTGCCAGCTCACCTTCTGGACTAGCGGGAGTTACGGGGGGCACAGATACGCAGTATTTT; cdr3_aa: CASSPSGLAGVTGGTDTQYF
clone_size: .; d_call: TRBD1; v_call: TRBV14; j_call: TRBJ1-5; cdr3_nt: TGTGCCAGCAGCCTGGGACAGGGGTTCAATCAGCCCCAGCATTTT; cdr3_aa: CASSLGQGFNQPQHF
clone_size: .; d_call: TRBD1; v_call: TRBV7-9; j_call: TRBJ2-3; cdr3_nt: TGTGCCAGCACCTCAGACAGGGGTTCCGCAGATACGCAGTATTTT; cdr3_aa: CASTSDRGSADTQYF
clone_size: once; d_call: .; v_call: TRBV10-3; j_call: TRBJ2-5; cdr3_nt: TGTGCCATCAGTGCCCTCGCCGGGAACCAAGAGACCCAGTACTTC; cdr3_aa: CAISALAGNQETQYF
clone_size: .; d_call: TRBD2; v_call: TRBV2; j_call: TRBJ2-1; cdr3_nt: TGTGCCAGCAGCCAATCCGGGACTAGCGAGGAGTTCTTC; cdr3_aa: CASSQSGTSEEFF
clone_size: .; d_call: .; v_call: TRBV7-8; j_call: TRBJ2-5; cdr3_nt: TGTGCCAGCAGCTTAGACAGTCAAGAGACCCAGTACTTC; cdr3_aa: CASSLDSQETQYF
clone_size: .; d_call: .; v_call: TRBV30; j_call: TRBJ2-3; cdr3_nt: TGTGCCTGGAGTAGTCGCGCAGATACGCAGTATTTT; cdr3_aa: CAWSSRADTQYF
clone_size: once; d_call: TRBD1; v_call: TRBV2; j_call: TRBJ2-2; cdr3_nt: TGTGCCAGCAGTCAACAGGGGAGAAGCGCCGGGGAGCTGTTTTTT; cdr3_aa: CASSQQGRSAGELFF
clone_size: .; d_call: TRBD1; v_call: TRBV11-1; j_call: TRBJ1-2; cdr3_nt: TGTGCCAGCAGCTTCGACAGGGATCACTATGGCTACACCTTC; cdr3_aa: CASSFDRDHYGYTF
clone_size: .; d_call: .; v_call: TRBV10-1; j_call: TRBJ1-1; cdr3_nt: TGCGCCAGCAGTATGAAGATGAACACTGAAGCTTTCTTT; cdr3_aa: CASSMKMNTEAFF
clone_size: once; d_call: .; v_call: TRBV7-2; j_call: TRBJ1-1; cdr3_nt: TGTGCCAGCAGCTTACAGGTAAAAGCTTTCTTT; cdr3_aa: CASSLQVKAFF
clone_size: .; d_call: .; v_call: TRBV29-1; j_call: TRBJ2-3; cdr3_nt: TGCAGCGTGCGGGTCAGGCCAGATACGCAGTATTTT; cdr3_aa: CSVRVRPDTQYF
clone_size: .; d_call: .; v_call: TRBV9; j_call: TRBJ2-1; cdr3_nt: TGTGCCAGCAGCGTAGTCGGGGGGCGGGGCAATGAGCAGTTCTTC; cdr3_aa: CASSVVGGRGNEQFF
clone_size: .; d_call: TRBD2; v_call: TRBV18; j_call: TRBJ2-2; cdr3_nt: TGTGCCAGCCAGAGCGGGAGCCGTGCCGGGGAGCTGTTTTTT; cdr3_aa: CASQSGSRAGELFF
clone_size: .; d_call: .; v_call: TRBV5-1; j_call: TRBJ2-5; cdr3_nt: TGCGCCAGCAGGTACCTGGAGGGACATTCCCAAGAGACCCAGTACTTC; cdr3_aa: CASRYLEGHSQETQYF
clone_size: .; d_call: .; v_call: TRBV9; j_call: TRBJ1-1; cdr3_nt: TGTGCCAGCAGCGTAATTGTGACAGATCTCATGAACACTGAAGCTTTCTTT; cdr3_aa: CASSVIVTDLMNTEAFF
clone_size: once; d_call: .; v_call: TRBV7-8; j_call: TRBJ2-6; cdr3_nt: TGTGCCAGCAGCTTAGCAAGGGGGGTCTCTGGGGCCAACGTCCTGACTTTC; cdr3_aa: CASSLARGVSGANVLTF
clone_size: .; d_call: .; v_call: TRBV6-5; j_call: TRBJ2-7; cdr3_nt: TGTGCCAGCAGTTACAGTCCTAGCGCGGTCTACGAGCAGTACTTC; cdr3_aa: CASSYSPSAVYEQYF
clone_size: .; d_call: TRBD2; v_call: TRBV2; j_call: TRBJ2-2; cdr3_nt: TGTGCCAGCAAAGGCGGGACTAGGAACACCGGGGAGCTGTTTTTT; cdr3_aa: CASKGGTRNTGELFF
clone_size: .; d_call: .; v_call: TRBV28; j_call: TRBJ1-4; cdr3_nt: TGTGCCAGCAGTTTACCCCCCCACCATGAAGGGGACGAAAAACTGTTTTTT; cdr3_aa: CASSLPPHHEGDEKLFF
clone_size: .; d_call: .; v_call: TRBV6-5; j_call: TRBJ2-1; cdr3_nt: TGTGCCAGCAGTCTTTCCCCAGGAGGGCTGTTCTTC; cdr3_aa: CASSLSPGGLFF
clone_size: .; d_call: .; v_call: TRBV5-1; j_call: TRBJ1-2; cdr3_nt: TGCGCCAGCAGCCCGTCGGTAGGGCGGGCCTATGGCTACACCTTC; cdr3_aa: CASSPSVGRAYGYTF
clone_size: .; d_call: .; v_call: TRBV10-3; j_call: TRBJ2-7; cdr3_nt: TGTGCCATCAGTGTGAATGGGGGGACCTACGAGCAGTACTTC; cdr3_aa: CAISVNGGTYEQYF
clone_size: .; d_call: TRBD1; v_call: TRBV7-6; j_call: TRBJ2-2; cdr3_nt: TGTGCCAGCAGCTTAACTAGGACAGGGGGCACCGGGGAGCTGTTTTTT; cdr3_aa: CASSLTRTGGTGELFF
clone_size: .; d_call: .; v_call: TRBV7-6; j_call: TRBJ2-1; cdr3_nt: TGTGCCAGCAGCTTAGTAGCAAACAATGAGCAGTTCTTC; cdr3_aa: CASSLVANNEQFF
clone_size: .; d_call: .; v_call: TRBV6-5; j_call: TRBJ1-5; cdr3_nt: TGTGCCAGCAGTTACTCGATAGCGGATGATCAGCCCCAGCATTTT; cdr3_aa: CASSYSIADDQPQHF
clone_size: .; d_call: .; v_call: TRBV5-1; j_call: TRBJ2-5; cdr3_nt: TGCGCCAGCAGCTTGTCGGACTCACGAGGGGAGACCCAGTACTTC; cdr3_aa: CASSLSDSRGETQYF
clone_size: .; d_call: .; v_call: TRBV15; j_call: TRBJ1-4; cdr3_nt: TGTGCCACCAGGGAGGGGAGTCGGGGACGGGAAAAACTGTTTTTT; cdr3_aa: CATREGSRGREKLFF
clone_size: .; d_call: TRBD1; v_call: TRBV28; j_call: TRBJ1-2; cdr3_nt: TGTGCCAGCATCGCGGGACAGGGATCCTATGGCTACACCTTC; cdr3_aa: CASIAGQGSYGYTF
clone_size: .; d_call: .; v_call: TRBV4-1; j_call: TRBJ1-1; cdr3_nt: TGCGCCAGCAGCCAAGACAGGGGCACTGAAGCTTTCTTT; cdr3_aa: CASSQDRGTEAFF
clone_size: .; d_call: .; v_call: TRBV18; j_call: TRBJ2-1; cdr3_nt: TGTGCCAGCTCAGGAGGGGCACCCTACAATGAGCAGTTCTTC; cdr3_aa: CASSGGAPYNEQFF
clone_size: .; d_call: TRBD2; v_call: TRBV15; j_call: TRBJ2-2; cdr3_nt: TGTGCCACCAGCAGAGACAAGCGGGGCACCGGGGAGCTGTTTTTT; cdr3_aa: CATSRDKRGTGELFF